This entry concerns a single TCR beta chain. What it binds is not known. This CDR3 comprises 14 residues. Germline V gene data show CDR1 as MDHEN and CDR2 as SYDVKM. Trimming took 7 bases from V and 9 from J, leaving 19 bases between them. These data are taken from a study of cytomegalovirus exposure and HLA in healthy donors. Whole-study context: HLA-typed donors were the source of roughly 80 million unique TCRs held in an early data release.

Primers: 60 Vbeta forward and 13 Jbeta reverse. Study processing details: Per a later analysis, the number of unique TCR beta chains was 75 million to 90 million, of which 9 million to 12 million were shared. TCRdb keeps only in-frame clones here, not all; method: immunoSEQ multiplex PCR. V, J and clone size are those of that table, while D and trimming were read from the DNA. The profile shows approximately 100,000 clones, 81% of them singletons. Study observations and caveats: Differences between HLA loci emerged in a later analysis of TCR association rates, with DRB1 most and HLA-C fewest.

Unrecorded immune exposure was likely among donors, who were nominally healthy when sampled. The chain employs TRBV28 and TRBJ1-5, with a weak D call TRBD1 (6 bases). This receptor was taken from a woman younger than 45 in good health and CMV-seronegative. Specimen: PBMCs. CDR3 sequence reads: CASTLGQLTSPQHF. The CDR3 nucleotides read TGTGCCAGCACCTTAGGACAGCTAACGTCGCCCCAGCATTTT.